The 21 T cell receptor beta chains given below trace back to one sample, sequenced in a study of T-cell reconstitution after alpha-beta-depleted transplantation in children. Researchers prepared the TCRbeta library using unique molecular identifiers, the study reports. Using its own MiXCR run on the PCR reads, TCRdb lists one record per CDR3 protein. This sample has just under 350,000 distinct CDR3 sequences; about 17% occur once, and the top ten carry around 43%. The sample here was PBMCs, mostly from graft donor cells, taken 360 days after TCRalphabeta/CD19-depleted stem cell transplant. These receptors all stem from a male patient aged 2-15 years who had a stem cell transplant for acute lymphoblastic leukemia, so the T cells may come from the graft donor.

This clonotype was observed at least ten times. At one end the junction does not follow the germline gene, possibly because of a read error. The chain couples TRBV12-3 or TRBV12-4 to TRBJ2-1; 7 bases line up with TRBD1. The CDR3 has 13 residues. CDR3 residues: CASSLGTDNEQFF. The CDR3 nucleotides read TGTGCTAGCAGCTTAGGGACAGACAATGAGCAGTTCTTC.

This clonotype turned up a few times. The chain links TRBV28 to TRBJ2-3, with D maybe TRBD2 (6 bases). The CDR3 loop spans 14 amino acids. Between the trimmed V and J ends, which lost 5 bases and 7 bases, there was a span of 16 bases. The germline V gene has CDR1 MDHEN and CDR2 SYDVKM. The CDR3 bases are TGTGCCAGCAGTATCGTAGGGCGGGGCAATACGCAGTATTTT. It is translated as CASSIVGRGNTQYF.

This clonotype was detected only a few times. DNA of the CDR3: TGTGCCAGCAGTCCCCGACAGGGGGCAACCGGGGAGCTGTTTTTT. Translation gives CASSPRQGATGELFF. The chain is built from TRBV6-2 or TRBV6-3 and TRBJ2-2; 10 positions agree with TRBD1. V was clipped by 5 bases and J by 5 bases; unmatched bases: 5. CDR3 length: 15 amino acids. Germline V gene lookup returns CDR1 MNHEY and CDR2 SVGEGT.

This chain uses TRBV28 with TRBJ1-4; D is possibly TRBD1 (5 bases). The CDR3 sequence is 15 residues long. Trimming removed 4 bases from V and 5 bases from J, with 14 bases in between. CDR1 MDHEN and CDR2 SYDVKM come from the germline V gene. The CDR3 loop is CASSSWTHLNEKLFF. DNA for the CDR3: TGTGCCAGCAGTTCATGGACACACCTCAATGAAAAACTGTTTTTT.

This clonotype was seen many times. The CDR3 region has the DNA TGTGCCATCTTACAGGGTGGTGAAGCTTTCTTT. It encodes CAILQGGEAFF. The genes are TRBV10-3 and TRBJ1-1; D perhaps matches TRBD1 (6 bases). The ends were cut back, 8 bases at V and 7 bases at J, with 11 bases in the middle. Germline CDR1 is ENHRY and CDR2 is SYGVKD. The CDR3 runs to 11 residues.

This chain connects TRBV11-2 to TRBJ2-1; no firm D call. The CDR3 loop spans 14 amino acids. The V end lost 5 bases, the J end lost 4 bases, and 12 bases lay between the germline ends. Per the germline V gene, CDR1 is SGHAT and CDR2 is FQNNGV. The CDR3 spells CASSPVRAYNEQFF. The CDR3 DNA follows: TGTGCCAGCAGCCCAGTGAGAGCATACAATGAGCAGTTCTTC.

The J gene is TRBJ2-1, the V gene TRBV29-1; tentative D call: TRBD2 (6 bases). Trimming stripped 3 bases from V and 4 bases from J, with 10 bases between. The CDR3 has 13 residues. Looked up from germline, CDR1 is SQVTM and CDR2 is ANQGSEA. The CDR3 nucleotides are TGCAGCGTTGATGGTGGGAGGTACAATGAGCAGTTCTTC. It encodes CSVDGGRYNEQFF.

This clonotype has a handful of counts. The V gene is TRBV6-5, the J gene TRBJ1-5; 9 positions agree with TRBD1. V lost 5 bases and J lost 2; bases outside the gene matches: 10. Germline CDR1 is MNHEY and CDR2 is SVGAGI. This CDR3 has 17 residues. CDR3 DNA: TGTGCCAGCAGTCCACCACCACAGGGGGCCGGCAATCAGCCCCAGCATTTT. Protein product: CASSPPPQGAGNQPQHF.

This clonotype was seen only a few times. The rearrangement joins TRBV29-1 to TRBJ2-1; 8 bases fit TRBD1. From germline, CDR1 is SQVTM and CDR2 ANQGSEA. CDR3 length equals 13 residues. Trimming removed 4 bases from V and 4 bases from J; junction bases left unmatched: 3. The CDR3 coding sequence is TGCAGCGTTGGGGACAGGAAATACAATGAGCAGTTCTTC. Protein product: CSVGDRKYNEQFF.

A few counts support this clonotype. The rearrangement uses TRBV12-3 or TRBV12-4 and TRBJ2-3, with no clear D. Deletions cut 7 bases from V and 0 bases from J, with 14 bases between. The CDR3 has 15 amino acids. The CDR3 bases are TGTGCCAGCACCGCCGACGGATCTAGCACAGATACGCAGTATTTT. Residues: CASTADGSSTDTQYF.

This clonotype has only a few counts. This chain connects TRBV4-1 to TRBJ2-7, with TRBD1 matching over 9 bases. V lost 1 base and J lost 3; bases outside the gene matches: 7. The CDR3 contains 16 residues. CDR1 is MGHRA and CDR2 is YSYEKL in the germline V gene. CDR3 residues: CASSQGPTGGYYEQYF. CDR3 bases: TGCGCCAGCAGCCAAGGCCCAACAGGGGGCTACTACGAGCAGTACTTC.

The sample holds many counts of this clonotype. V gene TRBV5-1 combines with J gene TRBJ2-2; 7 bases fit TRBD1. Germline assignment: CDR1 SGHRS and CDR2 YFSETQ. The CDR3 consists of 16 residues. Unmatched junction bases numbered 5, after V lost 0 bases and J lost 3 bases. CDR3 nucleotides: TGCGCCAGCAGCTTGGAAAGGGGGCGCGACACCGGGGAGCTGTTTTTT. It translates to CASSLERGRDTGELFF.

V is TRBV29-1 and J is TRBJ2-5; D is possibly TRBD1 (6 bases). The CDR3 runs to 14 residues. V gave up 5 bases and J gave up 1 base, with 14 bases separating them. The germline CDR1 and CDR2 sequences are SQVTM and ANQGSEA. The CDR3: CSVSGHRTQETQYF. The DNA of the CDR3 is TGCAGCGTTTCGGGACATAGAACCCAAGAGACCCAGTACTTC.

A few counts support this clonotype. J is TRBJ2-2 and V is TRBV12-3 or TRBV12-4; 7 bases are a match to TRBD1. This CDR3 has 15 amino acids. J gave up 7 bases and V 4 bases, and 9 bases lay outside the gene matches. In DNA, the CDR3 is TGTGCCAGCAGTTCCAACGACAGGGCCGTCGGGGAGCTGTTTTTT. Residues: CASSSNDRAVGELFF.

The rearrangement joins TRBV4-1 to TRBJ2-7; D gene ambiguous. This CDR3 has 19 residues. The germline V gene encodes CDR1 MGHRA and CDR2 YSYEKL. Between the trimmed V and J ends, which lost 0 bases and 0 bases, there was a span of 21 bases. CDR3 bases: TGCGCCAGCAGCCAAGAACATCCTATCGGGTGGGTCAGCTCCTACGAGCAGTACTTC. Encoded protein: CASSQEHPIGWVSSYEQYF.

This chain uses TRBV6-1 with TRBJ2-1; TRBD2 matches 9 bases. The junction had 6 bases not matched to a gene; V was cut back by 8 bases and J by 1 base. The CDR3 runs 15 residues. Germline loops: CDR1 MNHNS, CDR2 SASEGT. CDR3 DNA sequence: TGTGCCAGCCCCCAAACTAGCGGGTCCTACAATGAGCAGTTCTTC. Protein: CASPQTSGSYNEQFF.

The gene calls are TRBV15 and TRBJ2-7; D remains ambiguous. CDR3 length equals 17 residues. Per the germline V gene, CDR1 is LNHNV and CDR2 is YYDKDF (reference sequence). V was shortened by 1 base and J by 2 bases, with 18 bases between the two germline ends. The CDR3 nucleotides are TGTGCCACCAGCAGAGGGTTTGGCAGTGGTAGCCCCTACGAGCAGTACTTC. Translation: CATSRGFGSGSPYEQYF.

This clonotype has just a few counts. The chain couples TRBV2 to TRBJ2-7, with D unclear. Germline lookup yields CDR1 SNHLY and CDR2 FYNNEI. The V end lost 2 bases, the J end lost 4 bases, and 6 bases lay between the germline ends. This CDR3 comprises 12 residues. CDR3 bases: TGTGCCAGCAGTGAATATCTTTACGAGCAGTACTTC. It is translated as CASSEYLYEQYF.

This clonotype was observed once. The CDR3, as DNA: TGTGCCAGCAGCCAGCCTACAGGGCTGGGAAGTCAAGAGACCCAGTACTTC. Translated, it gives CASSQPTGLGSQETQYF. The rearrangement uses TRBV4-2 and TRBJ2-5; TRBD1 might be the D (6 bases). Germline V gene data show CDR1 as LGHNA and CDR2 as YNFKEQ. The CDR3 has 17 residues. V gave up 3 bases and J gave up 2 bases, with 19 bases separating them.

This clonotype has a count of ten or more. CDR3 protein: CASSSLGSGWGQETQYF. In DNA form, the CDR3 reads TGTGCCAGCAGTTCCCTGGGGTCAGGGTGGGGTCAAGAGACCCAGTACTTC. This sequence joins TRBV28 and TRBJ2-5; D possibly corresponds to TRBD1 (5 bases). The V gene's germline CDR1 is MDHEN and CDR2 SYDVKM. V lost 4 bases, J lost 2 bases, and 20 bases lay in between. CDR3 length: 17 amino acids.

This clonotype appeared many times. V is TRBV12-3 or TRBV12-4 and J is TRBJ2-2; D call uncertain. V lost 6 bases to trimming and J lost 7 bases, with 15 bases between them. This CDR3 region has 14 residues. The CDR3 bases are TGTGCCAGCAGAACCAAATCCGGGTTCGGGGAGCTGTTTTTT. This gives the protein CASRTKSGFGELFF.